The T cell receptor beta chain described here comes from a study of graft-versus-host responses after intestinal transplantation. TCRdb's table, derived via immunoSEQ multiplex PCR, lists solely in-frame clones and lacks some. Of 55,000 to 70,000 clones listed, approximately 90% are singletons. The CDR3 totals 14 residues. Between the trimmed V and J ends, which lost 0 bases and 5 bases, there was a span of 7 bases. Germline lookup yields CDR1 SGHDN and CDR2 FVKESK. This clonotype was sampled from a human patient who received an intestinal transplant, so some T cells may come from the graft donor. This material consisted of PBMCs, taken about 120 days after intestinal transplantation. The chain employs TRBV14 and TRBJ1-4; D unclear. The CDR3: CASSQDLINEKLFF. The CDR3 DNA reads TGTGCCAGCAGCCAAGATCTCATAAATGAAAAACTGTTTTTT.